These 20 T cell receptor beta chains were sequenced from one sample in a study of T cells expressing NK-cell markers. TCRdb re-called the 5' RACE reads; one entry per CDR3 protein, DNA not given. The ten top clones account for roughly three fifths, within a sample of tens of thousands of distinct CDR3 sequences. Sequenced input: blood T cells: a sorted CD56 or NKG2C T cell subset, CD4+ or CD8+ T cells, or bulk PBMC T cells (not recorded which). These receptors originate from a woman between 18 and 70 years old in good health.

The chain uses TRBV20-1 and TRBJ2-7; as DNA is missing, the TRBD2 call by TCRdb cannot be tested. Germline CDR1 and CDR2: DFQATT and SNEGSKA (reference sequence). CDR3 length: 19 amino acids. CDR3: CSASTETGTSGRNVYEQYF.

CDR3 sequence: CASRTGTGGTGELFF. The chain employs TRBV3-1 and TRBJ2-2; TCRdb outputs TRBD1, but without DNA this stays unchecked. Per germline, CDR1 LGHDT and CDR2 YNNKEL (reference sequence). This CDR3 has 15 amino acids.

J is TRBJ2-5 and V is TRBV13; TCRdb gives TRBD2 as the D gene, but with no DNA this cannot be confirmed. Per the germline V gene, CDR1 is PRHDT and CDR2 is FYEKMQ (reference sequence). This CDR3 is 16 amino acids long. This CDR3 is CASSPRSGSSKETQYF. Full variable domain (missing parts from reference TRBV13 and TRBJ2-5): AAGVIQSPRHLIKEKRETATLKCYPIPRHDTVYWYQQGPGQDPQFLISFYEKMQSDKGSIPDRFSAQQFSDYHSELNMSSLELGDSALYFCASSPRSGSSKETQYFGPGTRLLVL.

Here the CDR3 reads CASSLRAYSNQPQHF. The chain is built from TRBV5-5 and TRBJ1-5. Germline V CDR1 and CDR2: SGHKS, YYEKEE (reference sequence). The CDR3 spans 15 residues. Supplemented by reference TRBV5-5 and TRBJ1-5, the full variable domain reads DAGVTQSPTHLIKTRGQQVTLRCSPISGHKSVSWYQQVLGQGPQFIFQYYEKEERGRGNFPDRFSARQFPNYSSELNVNALLLGDSALYLCASSLRAYSNQPQHFGDGTRLSIL.

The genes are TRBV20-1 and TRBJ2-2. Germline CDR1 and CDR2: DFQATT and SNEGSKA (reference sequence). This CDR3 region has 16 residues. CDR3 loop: CSARDPAKEETGELFF.

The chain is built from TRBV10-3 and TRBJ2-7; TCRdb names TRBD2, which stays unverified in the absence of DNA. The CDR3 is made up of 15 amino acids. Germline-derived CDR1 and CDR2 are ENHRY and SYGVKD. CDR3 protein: CAISDERGGPHEQYF.

The CDR3: CASSFSLAEGYTF. The genes are TRBV12-3 or TRBV12-4 and TRBJ1-2. The CDR3 runs to 13 residues.

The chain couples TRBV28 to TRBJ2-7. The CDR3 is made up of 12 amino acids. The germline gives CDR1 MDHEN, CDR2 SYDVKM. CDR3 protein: CASSFRKYEQYF.

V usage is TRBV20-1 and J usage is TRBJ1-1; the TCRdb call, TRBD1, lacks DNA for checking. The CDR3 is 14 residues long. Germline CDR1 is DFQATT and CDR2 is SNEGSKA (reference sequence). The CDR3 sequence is CSARWDREVTEAFF.

The chain's CDR3 is CASSRRTSGLHEQFF. V gene TRBV7-8 combines with J gene TRBJ2-1; TCRdb selects TRBD2, and the lack of DNA leaves this call unchecked. The CDR3 consists of 15 residues. In germline, CDR1 is SGHVS, CDR2 FQNEAQ.

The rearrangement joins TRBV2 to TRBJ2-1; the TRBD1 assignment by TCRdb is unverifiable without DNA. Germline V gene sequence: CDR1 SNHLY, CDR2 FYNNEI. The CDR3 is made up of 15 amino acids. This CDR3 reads CASSEDRDSYNEQFF.

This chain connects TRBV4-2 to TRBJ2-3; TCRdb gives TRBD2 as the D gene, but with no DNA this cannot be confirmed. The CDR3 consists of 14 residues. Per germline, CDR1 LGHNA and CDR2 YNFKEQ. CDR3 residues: CASSQERTLATQYF.

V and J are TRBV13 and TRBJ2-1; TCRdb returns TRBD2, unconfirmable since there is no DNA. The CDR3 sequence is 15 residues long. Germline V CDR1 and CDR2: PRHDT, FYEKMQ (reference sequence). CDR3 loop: CASSPPGLLNNEQFF.

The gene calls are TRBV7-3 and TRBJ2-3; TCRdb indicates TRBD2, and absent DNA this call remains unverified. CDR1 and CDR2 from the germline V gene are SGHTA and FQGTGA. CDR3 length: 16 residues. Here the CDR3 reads CASSLSRADLTDTQYF.

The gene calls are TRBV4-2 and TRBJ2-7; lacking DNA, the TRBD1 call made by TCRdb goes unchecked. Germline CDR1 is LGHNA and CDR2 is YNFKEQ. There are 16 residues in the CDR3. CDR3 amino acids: CASSQKPGQGGHEQYF.

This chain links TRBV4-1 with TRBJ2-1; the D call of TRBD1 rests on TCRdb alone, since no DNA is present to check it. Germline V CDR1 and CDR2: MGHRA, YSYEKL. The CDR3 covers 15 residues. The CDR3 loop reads CASSQQGRGYNEQFF.

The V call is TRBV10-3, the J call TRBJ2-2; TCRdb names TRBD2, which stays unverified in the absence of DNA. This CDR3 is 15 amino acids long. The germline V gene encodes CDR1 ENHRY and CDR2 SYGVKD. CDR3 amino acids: CAISEPGLAAGELFF.

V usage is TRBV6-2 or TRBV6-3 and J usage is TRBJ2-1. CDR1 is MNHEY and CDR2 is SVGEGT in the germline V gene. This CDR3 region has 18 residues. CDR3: CASSYSPLYSDSYNEQFF.

CDR3 loop: CASSPYLHYEQYF. This chain links TRBV18 with TRBJ2-7; TCRdb indicates TRBD2, and absent DNA this call remains unverified. The CDR3 is 13 residues long. Germline loops: CDR1 KGHSH, CDR2 LQKENI.

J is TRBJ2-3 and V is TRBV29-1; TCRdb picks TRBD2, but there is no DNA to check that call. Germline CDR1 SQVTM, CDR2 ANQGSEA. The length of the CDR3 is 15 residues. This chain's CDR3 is CSVESGLGRTDTQYF.